A selection of T cell receptor beta chains follows, all from one sample in a study of T cell repertoires in cytomegalovirus infection. A single record per CDR3 protein comes from TCRdb applying MiXCR to the reads. The data hold over 450,000 distinct CDR3 sequences, with roughly 12% observed a single time. The specimen was PBMCs. The receptors come from a human donor in good health (CMV status not recorded). Some clones in this sample may be carry-over from other donors' samples. Each CDR3 is given with its conserved first and last residue. The order of the fields is V gene, CDR3 protein.

v_call: TRBV20-1
cdr3_aa: CSAREIRGTGAYNEQFF

v_call: TRBV19
cdr3_aa: CASREVARGYTF

v_call: TRBV7-9
cdr3_aa: CASSLAGTFEQYF

v_call: TRBV7-2
cdr3_aa: CASSFTGGAADGYTF

v_call: TRBV4-2
cdr3_aa: CASSQEWASGLSSYEQYF

v_call: TRBV2
cdr3_aa: CASSLGDLGNTIYF

v_call: TRBV18
cdr3_aa: CASSLAGGINTEAFF

v_call: TRBV5-1
cdr3_aa: CASSPNSGEQYF

v_call: TRBV30
cdr3_aa: CAWSTGPYEQYF

v_call: TRBV28
cdr3_aa: CASSLTAAYEQYF

v_call: TRBV11-3
cdr3_aa: CASSFTRNNEQFF

v_call: TRBV7-8
cdr3_aa: CASSLASTTDTQYF

v_call: TRBV3-1
cdr3_aa: CASSQGGGQGEAFF

v_call: TRBV7-9
cdr3_aa: CASSSWTATNEKLFF

v_call: TRBV27
cdr3_aa: CASSGTGEDNEQYF

v_call: TRBV29-1
cdr3_aa: CSVGGTLPGELFF

v_call: TRBV9
cdr3_aa: CASSVEGQGAGNEQFF

v_call: TRBV28
cdr3_aa: CASSSPDSSSYEQYF

v_call: TRBV20-1
cdr3_aa: CSATESNSPLHF

v_call: TRBV12-3/TRBV12-4
cdr3_aa: CASRSFRDRRRSVNTEAFF

v_call: TRBV6-5
cdr3_aa: CASSYSTGKRETQYF

v_call: TRBV11-2
cdr3_aa: CASSRAQVSPLHF

v_call: TRBV19
cdr3_aa: CASRRGQGVGEAFF

v_call: TRBV24-1
cdr3_aa: CATSPGQENTGELFF

v_call: TRBV4-1
cdr3_aa: CASSQVAGVREQFF

v_call: TRBV14
cdr3_aa: CASSLQMGDTQYF

v_call: TRBV7-3
cdr3_aa: CASSPQGARTNEKLFF

v_call: TRBV7-9
cdr3_aa: CASSRGSGTNGELFF

v_call: TRBV7-3
cdr3_aa: CASSLTRDSHYEQYF

v_call: TRBV2
cdr3_aa: CARQGAGGYTF

v_call: TRBV10-3
cdr3_aa: CAISVAGETGSPLHF